These T cell receptor beta chains were read from a single sample in a study of beta chain features in type 1 diabetes. The table came from immunoSEQ multiplex PCR; TCRdb's copy has only in-frame clones and leaves some out. Here the sample spans around 100,000 clones, approximately 30% being singletons. Sequencing was carried out using central memory CD4+ T cells from blood. The receptors stem from a woman under 30 with type 1 diabetes. CDR3s include the opening cysteine and the closing phenylalanine or tryptophan. Fields, in order: D gene, J gene, clone size, V gene, CDR3 protein, CDR3 DNA. The D gene is left open where the match is weak. Clone size, where shown, is once, few, many, or a class for clones that have expanded.

D: NA
J: TRBJ2-3
size: NA
V: TRBV5-1
CDR3: CASSLSQGTDTQYF
DNA: TGCGCCAGCAGCTTGAGTCAGGGAACAGATACGCAGTATTTT

D: TRBD2
J: TRBJ2-3
size: few
V: TRBV28
CDR3: CASSPGLAGGDLVDF
DNA: TGTGCCAGCAGTCCGGGGCTAGCGGGAGGGGACTTGGTGGATTTT

D: TRBD1
J: TRBJ1-1
size: few
V: TRBV2
CDR3: CASSEEGATEAFF
DNA: TGTGCCAGCAGTGAAGAGGGGGCGACTGAAGCTTTCTTT

D: NA
J: TRBJ2-2
size: few
V: TRBV7-9
CDR3: CASRTDIVTGELFF
DNA: TGTGCCAGCAGAACAGACATCGTTACCGGGGAGCTGTTTTTT

D: NA
J: TRBJ2-3
size: NA
V: TRBV6-1
CDR3: CASSEGGAGTDTQYF
DNA: TGTGCCAGCAGTGAAGGCGGGGCTGGGACAGATACGCAGTATTTT

D: NA
J: TRBJ2-3
size: NA
V: TRBV28
CDR3: CASRKPTMGAGDTDTQYF
DNA: TGTGCCAGCCGTAAACCTACGATGGGTGCAGGGGACACAGATACGCAGTATTTT

D: NA
J: TRBJ2-1
size: NA
V: TRBV18
CDR3: CASSPGQGSIDEQFF
DNA: TGTGCCAGCTCACCGGGGCAGGGGAGTATCGATGAGCAGTTCTTC

D: TRBD1
J: TRBJ1-1
size: NA
V: TRBV6-1
CDR3: CAGQGVSTEAFF
DNA: TGTGCCGGACAGGGGGTCTCAACTGAAGCTTTCTTT

D: TRBD1
J: TRBJ1-1
size: few
V: TRBV29-1
CDR3: CSVDSTGGYTEAFF
DNA: TGCAGCGTTGATTCGACAGGGGGATACACTGAAGCTTTCTTT

D: TRBD2
J: TRBJ2-1
size: NA
V: TRBV6-5
CDR3: CASSYSVAGGWDEQFF
DNA: TGTGCCAGCAGTTACTCGGTAGCGGGAGGATGGGATGAGCAGTTCTTC

D: TRBD2
J: TRBJ2-7
size: few
V: TRBV28
CDR3: CASSLVGGAYEQYF
DNA: TGTGCCAGCAGTTTAGTCGGGGGGGCCTACGAGCAGTACTTC

D: TRBD2
J: TRBJ2-3
size: NA
V: TRBV11-3
CDR3: CASSPLAGVSDTQYF
DNA: TGTGCCAGCAGCCCCTTAGCGGGAGTGTCAGATACGCAGTATTTT